Each of the 29 T cell receptor gamma chains below was sequenced from the same sample in a study of gamma delta lymphoproliferative disorders and STAT genes. Sequencing used genomic DNA taken from PBMCs of patients and controls. TCRdb made new clone calls on the multiplex PCR reads using CATT. The repertoire includes approximately 540 gamma-chain clones, around a third of them detected once, and 97% sits in the top ten. The sample comprised blood. The receptors were sampled from a human donor with hepatosplenic T-cell lymphoma.

Relative to its sample, this clone is medium-sized. This DNA translates differently at residue 5 from the TCRdb protein, which is that of a much larger clone; a read error is likely, and the protein shown is the DNA's own translation. The chain employs TRGV8 and TRGJ1 or TRGJ2. TCRdb supplies no J gene; here it was assigned by aligning the nucleotide sequence to germline. This CDR3 has 13 residues. Germline CDR1 VENAVY, CDR2 YDSYNSRV. The DNA for the CDR3 is TGTGCCACCTGGTATAGTTCGTATTATAAGAAACTCTTT. It yields the protein CATWYSSYYKKLF.

This clone appeared a few times. TCRdb's protein, taken from a much larger clone, differs from this DNA's translation at residue 13, likely owing to a read error; the protein displayed comes from the DNA. The rearrangement uses TRGV9 and TRGJP. TCRdb leaves out the J gene; it was filled in here by matching the DNA to germline. Germline V gives CDR1 GITISATS, CDR2 ISYDGTV (reference sequence). This CDR3 has 16 amino acids. The CDR3 loop is CALWEVQELGKKSKVF. The CDR3 DNA reads as TGTGCCTTGTGGGAGGTGCAAGAGTTGGGCAAAAAAAGCAAGGTATTT.

The chain links TRGV8 to TRGJ1 or TRGJ2. The J gene, absent from TCRdb, was called here by matching the DNA to germline. After removal of 10 bases from V and 3 bases from J, the junction contained 12 bases not matched to a gene. The germline V gene has CDR1 VENAVY and CDR2 YDSYNSRV. The CDR3 loop spans 13 amino acids. Written as DNA, the CDR3 is TGTGCCACAGCAACATTTTTTTATTATAAGAAACTCTTT. It encodes CATATFFYYKKLF.

Ten or more counts support this clone. The V call is TRGV10, the J call TRGJP1. Here the J gene was assigned by germline matching of the DNA, as TCRdb has none. TRGV10 is an ORF for which the function is uncertain. CDR3 length equals 12 residues. J gave up 7 bases and V 8 bases, and 5 bases lay outside the gene matches. The CDR3 DNA sequence: TGTGCTGCGTGGATTATTGGTTGGTTCAAGATATTT. Encoded protein: CAAWIIGWFKIF.

The chain employs TRGV9 and TRGJP. TCRdb gives no J gene; it was assigned here by matching the DNA to germline. Germline CDR1 reads GITISATS; CDR2 reads ISYDGTV (reference sequence). The CDR3 runs to 16 residues. Trimming cost V 1 base and J 7 bases; bases outside gene matches: 4. The CDR3 nucleotides read TGTGCCTTGTGGGAGGTTGGTGAGTTGGGCAAAAAAATCAAGGTATTT. Amino acids: CALWEVGELGKKIKVF.

This sequence joins TRGV4 and TRGJP2. The J gene is not listed in TCRdb, so it was assigned here from a DNA match to germline. The V gene end was trimmed by 4 bases and the J gene end by 0 bases; junction bases not matched to a gene: 5. The length of the CDR3 is 15 residues. The germline V gene encodes CDR1 EGSTGY and CDR2 YDSYTSSV. The CDR3 reads CATWEVYSSDWIKTF. The CDR3 nucleotides are TGTGCCACCTGGGAGGTATATAGTAGTGATTGGATCAAGACGTTT.

The J gene was not called, though the V gene is TRGV8. The CDR3 is made up of 11 amino acids. Germline V gives CDR1 VENAVY, CDR2 YDSYNSRV. The CDR3 loop reads CATWDIGRKLF. The CDR3 nucleotides are TGTGCCACCTGGGATATCGGTAGAAAGCTCTTT.

This clone is judged medium-sized. Other DNA sequences of this sample code for an identical CDR3. V gene TRGV4 combines with J gene TRGJ1 or TRGJ2. Because TCRdb records no J gene, it was assigned here through a match of the DNA to germline. J gave up 11 bases and V 5 bases, and 6 bases lay outside the gene matches. The CDR3 loop spans 10 amino acids. Looked up from germline, CDR1 is EGSTGY and CDR2 is YDSYTSSV. The CDR3 protein is CATWGPQKLF. CDR3 nucleotide sequence: TGTGCCACCTGGGGTCCGCAGAAACTCTTT.

The table lists this clone with a few counts. TCRdb records a much larger clone's protein for this DNA, with a difference at residue 8 that likely arises from a read error; the protein given is the translation of the DNA. The J segment was not called; the V segment is TRGV2. The CDR3 consists of 10 residues. Germline V lookup: CDR1 EGSNGY, CDR2 YDSYNSKV. In nucleotides, the CDR3 is TGTGCCACCTGGACTGACCGGGAACTCTTT. Translated: CATWTDRELF.

This clone was detected many times. This DNA's translation and the protein TCRdb lists, from a much larger clone, do not match at residue 11, likely due to a read error; the protein shown is translated from the DNA. The V gene is given as TRGV8, and no J gene call is available. This CDR3 comprises 13 residues. The germline CDR1 and CDR2 sequences are VENAVY and YDSYNSRV. CDR3 residues: CATWDSSYYKTLF. In DNA, the CDR3 is TGTGCCACCTGGGATAGTTCGTATTATAAGACACTCTTT.

The rearrangement links TRGV10 to TRGJ1 or TRGJ2. TCRdb lists no J gene, so it was determined here by aligning the DNA to germline. TRGV10 is noted as an ORF with a role that remains uncertain. The CDR3 runs 12 residues. V shed 8 bases and J 5 bases; nucleotides not matched to a gene: 7. CDR3 sequence reads: CAAWDYNYKKLF. CDR3 sequence (DNA): TGTGCTGCGTGGGATTATAATTATAAGAAACTCTTT.

This clone was counted many times. TCRdb's protein for this DNA is that of a much larger clone and differs from the translation at residue 11, likely a read error; the protein shown is the DNA translation. The V gene reported is TRGV8; the J gene is uncalled. This CDR3 has 13 residues. In germline, CDR1 is VENAVY, CDR2 YDSYNSRV. The DNA of the CDR3 is TGTGCCACCTGGGATAGTTCGTATTATAAGATACTCTTT. Translating it yields CATWDSSYYKILF.

The chain has TRGV10 and TRGJP1. Because TCRdb records no J gene, it was assigned here through a match of the DNA to germline. TRGV10 is known as an ORF, though its function is uncertain. V shed 13 bases, J shed 10 bases, and the junction held 7 bases outside the gene matches. The length of the CDR3 is 10 residues. CDR3 nucleotide sequence: TGTGCTGTGATAAATTGGTTCAAGATATTT. Translating it yields CAVINWFKIF.

This clone was picked up a small number of times. V is TRGV10 and J is TRGJ1 or TRGJ2. TCRdb leaves out the J gene; it was filled in here by matching the DNA to germline. TRGV10 is an open reading frame, and its role is uncertain. The junction had 8 bases not matched to a gene; V was cut back by 8 bases and J by 3 bases. CDR3 length equals 13 residues. This CDR3 reads CAAWDSCYYKKLF. Here the CDR3 DNA reads TGTGCTGCGTGGGATAGTTGTTATTATAAGAAACTCTTT.

This clone has more than one count but fewer than ten. This sequence is one base from a far larger clone and is likely a read error. The DNA is left out, because the CDR3 cannot be placed on it with certainty; the CDR3 is given as TCRdb lists it. CDR3: CTTVPAGLDRRWFKIF. The V gene call reads TRGV11; no J gene was called. TRGV11 belongs to the ORF category, with a function that is uncertain. Ends included, the CDR3 has 16 residues.

V gene TRGV5 combines with J gene TRGJ1 or TRGJ2. No J segment appears in TCRdb, so it was assigned here by matching the sequence to germline. CDR1 is VINAFY and CDR2 is YDVSNSKD in the germline V gene. The V gene end was trimmed by 0 bases and the J gene end by 0 bases; junction bases not matched to a gene: 5. The CDR3 spans 15 residues. In nucleotides, the CDR3 is TGTGCCACCTGGGACAGGCTAAGGAATTATTATAAGAAACTCTTT. It codes for CATWDRLRNYYKKLF.

This clone ranks as medium-sized. The protein recorded in TCRdb matches a much larger clone and deviates from this DNA's translation at residue 3, suggesting a read error; the protein here is obtained by translating the DNA. This chain links TRGV8 with TRGJ1 or TRGJ2. TCRdb does not report a J gene; here it was assigned by matching the DNA to germline references. This CDR3 is 13 amino acids long. CDR1 is VENAVY, CDR2 YDSYNSRV, per germline. The CDR3 is CAIWDSSYYKKLF. DNA of the CDR3: TGTGCCATCTGGGATAGTTCGTATTATAAGAAACTCTTT.

The CDR3 reads CATWDRPMLKKLF. For the CDR3, the DNA is TGTGCCACCTGGGACAGGCCGATGCTTAAGAAACTCTTT. The rearrangement uses TRGV3 and TRGJ1 or TRGJ2. The J gene is not listed in TCRdb, so it was assigned here from a DNA match to germline. J was trimmed by 9 bases and V by 0 bases; bases with no gene match: 8. Germline V gene data show CDR1 as VTNTFY and CDR2 as YDVSTARD (reference sequence). The CDR3 is made up of 13 amino acids.

There are many counts of this clone. A read error likely explains why the TCRdb protein, taken from a much larger clone, differs from this DNA's translation at residue 4; the protein shown is translated from the DNA. The chain has TRGV8 and TRGJ1 or TRGJ2. Since TCRdb gives no J gene, matching the DNA to germline was used here to assign it. Germline values: CDR1 VENAVY, CDR2 YDSYNSRV. CDR3 length: 13 residues. Written as DNA, the CDR3 is TGTGCCACCGGGGATAGTTCGTATTATAAGAAACTCTTT. Protein product: CATGDSSYYKKLF.

This clone was observed many times. This sequence may be a read error, since a much larger clone differs from it by one base. The limits of the CDR3 on the DNA are not certain, so only TCRdb's listed CDR3 is given. Other DNA sequences in this sample translate to the same CDR3. With the J gene uncalled, the V gene is TRGV11. TRGV11 is an ORF, and what it does is uncertain. Inclusive of both ends, the CDR3 amounts to 16 amino acids. The chain's CDR3 is CTTVPAGLDTGWFKIF.

By sample fraction, this clone is medium-sized. The same CDR3 arises from other DNA sequences in this sample as well. The CDR3 nucleotides read TGTGCCTTGTGGGAGGTCCGGGAGTTGGGCAAAAAAATCAAGGTATTT. It specifies CALWEVRELGKKIKVF. The rearrangement joins TRGV9 to TRGJP. Here the J gene was assigned by germline matching of the DNA, as TCRdb has none. V shed 1 base and J 7 bases; nucleotides not matched to a gene: 4. The CDR3 spans 16 residues. Germline assignment: CDR1 GITISATS and CDR2 ISYDGTV (reference sequence).

This clone was counted between two and nine times. The amino acid sequence in TCRdb belongs to a much larger clone and departs from this DNA's translation at residue 10, likely a sequencing read error; the sequence shown is translated from the DNA. The V and J genes are TRGV9 and TRGJP1. The J gene, not given by TCRdb, was assigned here from a germline match of the nucleotide sequence. Germline CDR1 is GITISATS and CDR2 is ISYDGTV (reference sequence). CDR3 length equals 14 residues. CDR3 sequence: CALWEEFTGRFKIF. The CDR3 coding sequence is TGTGCCTTGTGGGAGGAGTTCACTGGTCGGTTCAAGATATTT.

Regarding this clone: At one boundary the junction diverges from the germline segment, which might be a read error. The V call is TRGV10, the J call TRGJ1 or TRGJ2. TCRdb leaves out the J gene; it was filled in here by matching the DNA to germline. TRGV10 qualifies as an ORF whose function is uncertain. The CDR3 extends over 9 amino acids. CDR3 region: CAGLTKKLF. As DNA, the CDR3 is TGCGCGGGATTAACTAAGAAACTCTTT.

Within the sample, this clone is medium-sized (0.01 to 0.1%). The protein TCRdb lists belongs to a much larger clone and differs from this DNA's translation at residue 7, which points to a read error; the protein shown is made from the DNA. The chain uses TRGV8 and TRGJ1 or TRGJ2. The J gene is absent in TCRdb and was assigned here via DNA matching to germline. The junction had 4 bases not matched to a gene; V was cut back by 1 base and J by 4 bases. Germline CDR1 is VENAVY and CDR2 is YDSYNSRV. The CDR3 has 13 amino acids. The CDR3 region is CATWDSPYYKKLF. The CDR3 DNA sequence: TGTGCCACCTGGGATAGTCCGTATTATAAGAAACTCTTT.

This clone was seen a single time. Called V gene: TRGV11; the J gene was not called. TRGV11 qualifies as an ORF whose function is uncertain. The CDR3 is 12 residues long. CDR3 residues: CACWIRQHSKLF. CDR3 DNA sequence: TGTGCATGCTGGATTAGGCAGCACTCAAAGCTTTTT.

This clone is deemed medium-sized. This CDR3 is also generated by other DNA sequences in the sample. No J gene was named, though the V gene is TRGV8. There are 9 residues in the CDR3. CDR1 VENAVY and CDR2 YDSYNSRV come from the germline V gene. CDR3: CATSIRELF. The CDR3 coding sequence is TGTGCCACCAGCATTAGGGAACTCTTT.

This clone was counted ten times or more. The chain has TRGV8 and TRGJ1 or TRGJ2. TCRdb leaves out the J gene; it was filled in here by matching the DNA to germline. With V trimmed by 5 bases and J by 0 bases, 4 bases remained unmatched. The CDR3 spans 13 residues. Germline assignment: CDR1 VENAVY and CDR2 YDSYNSRV. The CDR3 nucleotides read TGTGCCACCTGGGCTAAGAATTATTATAAGAAACTCTTT. Protein sequence: CATWAKNYYKKLF.

This clone showed up just once. The chain links TRGV4 to TRGJP1. No J gene was available from TCRdb, and it was assigned here by a germline match of the DNA. Germline-derived CDR1 and CDR2 are EGSTGY and YDSYTSSV. This CDR3 comprises 17 residues. Germline trimming cut 5 bases from V and 0 bases from J; bases unmatched to any gene: 12. The CDR3 reads CATWVGGAYTTGWFKIF. In DNA form, the CDR3 reads TGTGCCACCTGGGTGGGAGGGGCTTATACCACTGGTTGGTTCAAGATATTT.

This clone counts as medium-sized. This specimen includes other DNA sequences encoding the same CDR3. The rearrangement links TRGV4 to TRGJ1 or TRGJ2. Here the J gene was assigned by germline matching of the DNA, as TCRdb has none. The trim removed 0 bases at V and 5 bases at J, leaving 13 bases unmatched. CDR3 length equals 16 residues. The germline gives CDR1 EGSTGY, CDR2 YDSYTSSV. The CDR3 DNA follows: TGTGCCACCTGGGATGGGCAGATTTTCGTGGATTATAAGAAACTCTTT. It is translated as CATWDGQIFVDYKKLF.